The entry below gives a single T cell receptor beta chain sequence along with its context. Its antigen is currently unknown. This CDR3 is 19 amino acids long. Looked up from germline, CDR1 is SGDLS and CDR2 is YYNGEE. V was shortened by 0 bases and J by 6 bases, with 25 bases between the two germline ends. These data originate in a study of Ad26.COV2.S vaccination and SARS-CoV-2 variants. Study outcomes and limitations: Vaccine and placebo recipients had similar non-spike TCR breadth. People given the vaccine had a wider spike-specific TCR breadth than placebo recipients did.

Treatment of the sample: approximately 18 received Ad26.COV2.S at low or high dose, single or two shots; several received placebo; per-sample allocation not given. Material that was analyzed had been drawn on day 63 after the first vaccine or placebo injection. An Ad26 vector expressing Wuhan-strain SARS-CoV-2 spike constituted the vaccine. Generated by immunoSEQ multiplex PCR, the TCRdb table keeps only in-frame clones and is missing some. The sample has around 450,000 clones; about 88% are singletons. The receptor was derived from a person between 18 and 65 years old who received the Ad26.COV2.S COVID-19 vaccine or a placebo. This chain connects TRBV9 to TRBJ1-5; D is perhaps TRBD1 (6 bases). The sequences come from peripheral blood, collected in a trial of Ad26.COV2.S vaccine versus placebo. CDR3 protein: CASSVARLGGRFPGQPQHF. The CDR3 DNA is TGTGCCAGCAGCGTAGCAAGACTTGGGGGGCGATTCCCGGGTCAGCCCCAGCATTTT.